This TCR beta chain derives from a study of neurological immune-mediated disorders. Template-switch 5'RACE cDNA synthesis added a 10-nucleotide unique molecular identifier. TCRdb called the 5' RACE reads again in MiXCR, with one record for every CDR3 protein. The sample lists tens of thousands of distinct CDR3 sequences, less than 9% occurring once. The sorted libraries started from 1 million CD4+ or CD8+ T cells. The table lists this clonotype with many counts. Its target is unknown. Study-level findings and limits: Private repertoires in all groups were suggested by the finding that expanded clones across subjects shared no CDR3 amino acid sequences. While HTLV-1-associated myelopathy showed the greatest TCR clonal expansion, multiple sclerosis showed the least, falling below healthy controls.

CDR3 length: 14 residues. The V gene's germline CDR1 is MNHNS and CDR2 SASEGT. The V and J ends lost 7 bases and 0 bases respectively, with 12 bases between them. The TCR comes from a man aged 50-60 years in good health. Sequenced: CD4+ T cells from blood. This chain connects TRBV6-1 to TRBJ1-1; possible D gene TRBD1, 5 bases. CDR3 residues: CASNAGTVNTEAFF. For the CDR3, the DNA is TGTGCCAGCAATGCTGGGACGGTGAACACTGAAGCTTTCTTT.